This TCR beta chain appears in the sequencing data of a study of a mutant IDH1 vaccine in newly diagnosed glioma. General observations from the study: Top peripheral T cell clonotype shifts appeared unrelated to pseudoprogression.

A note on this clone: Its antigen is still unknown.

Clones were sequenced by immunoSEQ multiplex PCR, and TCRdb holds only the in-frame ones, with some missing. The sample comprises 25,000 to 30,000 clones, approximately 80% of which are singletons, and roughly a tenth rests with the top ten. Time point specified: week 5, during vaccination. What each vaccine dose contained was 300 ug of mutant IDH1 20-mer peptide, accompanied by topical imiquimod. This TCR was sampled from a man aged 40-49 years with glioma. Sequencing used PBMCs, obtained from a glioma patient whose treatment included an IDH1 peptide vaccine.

The CDR3 reads CASSLRLGYTDTQYF. CDR3 bases: TGTGCCAGCAGCTTAAGACTCGGTTACACAGATACGCAGTATTTT. This chain uses TRBV11-3 with TRBJ2-3; D gene uncertain. CDR1 SGHNT and CDR2 YENEEA come from the germline V gene. The CDR3 extends over 15 amino acids. V lost 2 bases and J 2 bases, leaving 11 bases between the germline ends.